The TCR beta chain under discussion was sequenced for a study of blood T cell repertoires in COVID-19. In the study overall: The United States, Italy and Spain provided the acute and convalescent COVID-19 samples. T cells, B-cell-depleted T cells, or PBMCs provided the cDNA or gDNA that served as material.

Sequencing was performed with immunoSEQ multiplex PCR; in TCRdb, only in-frame clones are kept and a portion is missing. The data show roughly 190,000 clones, with 70% to 90% seen just once and roughly 6% held by the top ten. Germline-derived CDR1 and CDR2 are SGHTA and FQGNSA. This CDR3 is built from 13 residues. Trimming removed 6 bases from V and 5 bases from J; junction bases left unmatched: 6. Sequenced sample: peripheral blood. This sequence was found in a man aged 40-55 years with active or convalescent COVID-19. The genes are TRBV7-2 and TRBJ1-2, with TRBD1 matching 7 bases. DNA for the CDR3: TGTGCCAGCAGGGGACAGCTTTCATATGGCTACACCTTC. Its translation is CASRGQLSYGYTF.